A single sample gave rise to the 30 T cell receptor beta chains below, sequenced in a study of control samples from healthy donors and cancer patients. Clones were read by immunoSEQ multiplex PCR, and TCRdb kept only the in-frame ones, dropping some. The sample lists 110,000 to 150,000 clones, roughly 89% seen once, with over 4.5% in the top ten. The material sequenced was blood. These receptors came from a man aged 30 to 45 in good health.

The gene calls are TRBV28 and TRBJ1-6; tentatively, D is TRBD1 (5 bases). Germline assignment: CDR1 MDHEN and CDR2 SYDVKM. The CDR3 has 18 amino acids. V lost 2 bases and J 10 bases, leaving 24 bases between the germline ends. The CDR3 region is CASSLAISPGGEKSPLHF. In nucleotides, the CDR3 is TGTGCCAGCAGTTTAGCAATCAGTCCTGGGGGGGAAAAATCACCCCTCCACTTT.

V is TRBV24-1 and J is TRBJ1-2, with a weak D call TRBD1 (5 bases). Germline V lookup: CDR1 KGHDR, CDR2 SFDVKD. The CDR3 totals 13 residues. Trimming pared 4 bases from V and 6 bases from J, leaving 11 bases between. CDR3 sequence: CATSEWDFDGYTF. The CDR3 DNA follows: TGTGCCACCAGTGAGTGGGACTTCGATGGCTACACCTTC.

The chain combines TRBV7-3 with TRBJ1-1; maybe TRBD1 (5 bases). CDR3 length equals 14 residues. Per the germline V gene, CDR1 is SGHTA and CDR2 is FQGTGA. Trimming pared 6 bases from V and 2 bases from J, leaving 13 bases between. The CDR3 DNA follows: TGTGCCAGCAGACTTACAGGTCTCAACACTGAAGCTTTCTTT. It yields the protein CASRLTGLNTEAFF.

CDR3 amino acids: CALARGSYEQYF. In DNA, the CDR3 is TGTGCCTTGGCGCGGGGCTCCTACGAGCAGTACTTC. The genes are TRBV30 and TRBJ2-7, with D perhaps matching TRBD2 (6 bases). V was trimmed by 7 bases and J by 0 bases, leaving 10 bases between them. The CDR3 totals 12 residues. CDR1 and CDR2 (germline): GTSNPN, SVGIG (reference sequence). The full variable domain, its missing parts supplied by reference TRBV30 and TRBJ2-7, is SQTIHQWPATLVQPVGSPLSLECTVEGTSNPNLYWYRQAAGRGLQLLFYSVGIGQISSEVPQNLSASRPQDRQFILSSKKLLLSDSGFYLCALARGSYEQYFGPGTRLTVT.

This clone has only a few counts. The V call is TRBV5-1, the J call TRBJ2-2; unclear D gene. The CDR3 loop spans 14 amino acids. The V and J ends lost 0 bases and 1 base respectively, with 4 bases between them. The germline gives CDR1 SGHRS, CDR2 YFSETQ. The CDR3 DNA reads as TGCGCCAGCAGCTTGGTTCTGAACACCGGGGAGCTGTTTTTT. Translating it yields CASSLVLNTGELFF.

This clone was recorded once. The V gene is TRBV3-1 (or the pseudogene TRBV3-2), the J gene TRBJ2-7; either TRBD1 or TRBD2 may supply D (5 bases each). Germline assignment: CDR1 LGHDT and CDR2 YNNKEL (reference sequence). This CDR3 comprises 14 residues. The ends were cut back, 1 base at V and 4 bases at J, with 11 bases in the middle. CDR3 in DNA: TGTGCCAGCAGCCAAGGACGACAGCGGTACGAGCAGTACTTC. Translation: CASSQGRQRYEQYF.

This clone has a single count. The J gene is TRBJ2-1, the V gene TRBV5-1; 7 bases agree with TRBD2. The V segment lost 4 bases and the J segment 9 bases; nucleotides outside the gene matches: 1. There are 11 residues in the CDR3. CDR1 is SGHRS and CDR2 is YFSETQ in the germline V gene. CDR3 sequence: CASSREVEQFF. The CDR3 DNA is TGCGCCAGCAGCCGGGAGGTTGAGCAGTTCTTC.

The CDR3 sequence is CASKVGTGVIYEQYF. CDR3 DNA: TGTGCCAGCAAAGTCGGGACAGGGGTTATCTACGAGCAGTACTTC. The rearrangement links TRBV11-3 to TRBJ2-7; 10 bases agree with TRBD1. The CDR3 is made up of 15 amino acids. Per germline, CDR1 SGHNT and CDR2 YENEEA. V was clipped by 7 bases and J by 3 bases; unmatched bases: 9.

This clone was counted a single time. The chain combines TRBV21-1 with TRBJ2-3. TRBV21-1 is deemed a pseudogene. The CDR3 is made up of 10 amino acids. CDR3 DNA: TGTGCCAGCAGCACAGATACGCAGTATTTT. Translating gives CASSTDTQYF.

This CDR3 is CATSDGSGPGFDEQFF. In DNA, the CDR3 is TGTGCCACCAGTGATGGGAGCGGGCCTGGATTCGATGAGCAGTTCTTC. The rearrangement uses TRBV24-1 and TRBJ2-1; a possible D gene is TRBD2 (6 bases). Germline CDR1 is KGHDR and CDR2 is SFDVKD. This CDR3 has 16 residues. V was cut by 3 bases and J by 8 bases, with 19 bases left in between.

About this clone: The same CDR3 can be traced to other DNA sequences in this sample. The V call is TRBV19, the J call TRBJ1-2; no clear D. The CDR3 covers 12 residues. The germline CDR1 and CDR2 sequences are LNHDA and SQIVND (reference sequence). With 6 bases removed from V and 7 bases from J, the gap between germline ends came to 12 bases. CDR3: CASSARLGGYTF. The CDR3 nucleotides read TGTGCCAGTAGCGCCCGTTTAGGTGGCTACACCTTC.

The chain recombines TRBV5-1 with TRBJ1-5; D is unclear. CDR3 size: 14 residues. Trimming took 1 base from V and 9 from J, leaving 14 bases between them. CDR1 and CDR2 from the germline V gene are SGHRS and YFSETQ. The CDR3 loop is CASSLWGEGRPQHF. In DNA, the CDR3 is TGCGCCAGCAGCTTGTGGGGAGAGGGTAGGCCCCAGCATTTT.

The chain combines TRBV5-1 with TRBJ2-3, with TRBD2 matching 8 bases. V lost 0 bases and J lost 3; bases outside the gene matches: 3. CDR3 length: 15 residues. Per the germline V gene, CDR1 is SGHRS and CDR2 is YFSETQ. CDR3 coding DNA: TGCGCCAGCAGCTTGGTCGGGGGGGCGACAGATACGCAGTATTTT. Amino acid sequence: CASSLVGGATDTQYF.

There are a few counts of this clone. The CDR3 bases are TGTGCTAGTGGTATCGGGGGCTCGACGGGCTACACCTTC. Its translation is CASGIGGSTGYTF. J is TRBJ1-2 and V is TRBV12-5, with a tentative D call TRBD1 (6 bases). The length of the CDR3 is 13 residues. Trimming cost V 5 bases and J 8 bases, with 15 bases left between them. Germline lookup yields CDR1 LGHNT and CDR2 FRNRAP.

This clone has only one observation. V gene TRBV7-8 combines with J gene TRBJ1-6, with unresolved D. Trimming shortened V by 3 bases and J by 9 bases, and 6 bases separated the two germline ends. The CDR3 loop spans 12 amino acids. The germline V gene has CDR1 SGHVS and CDR2 FQNEAQ. CDR3 sequence: CASSFAGSPLHF. CDR3 coding DNA: TGTGCCAGCAGCTTTGCAGGTTCACCCCTCCACTTT.

This rearrangement joins TRBV19 to TRBJ2-1; D not certain. Germline-derived CDR1 and CDR2 are LNHDA and SQIVND (reference sequence). The V gene lost 7 bases and the J gene lost 10 bases, with 17 bases spanning the gap. This CDR3 is 13 amino acids long. CDR3 amino acids: CASTSPRVREQFF. In DNA form, the CDR3 reads TGTGCCAGTACCTCCCCCCGGGTTAGGGAGCAGTTCTTC.

The chain recombines TRBV11-2 with TRBJ1-1; D remains ambiguous. The V gene's germline CDR1 is SGHAT and CDR2 FQNNGV. V shed 4 bases and J shed 0 bases, with 15 bases lying between them. This CDR3 comprises 16 residues. The CDR3 nucleotides are TGTGCCAGCAGCTCCTGGACCTTATCGATGAACACTGAAGCTTTCTTT. This encodes CASSSWTLSMNTEAFF.

The chain uses TRBV24-1 and TRBJ2-3; D remains ambiguous. In germline, CDR1 is KGHDR, CDR2 SFDVKD. With 9 bases removed from V and 2 bases from J, the gap between germline ends came to 5 bases. The CDR3 runs 11 residues. CDR3 loop: CATEFTDTQYF. The CDR3 DNA sequence: TGTGCCACCGAATTCACAGATACGCAGTATTTT.

The chain joins TRBV18 to TRBJ2-7; D gene uncertain. V dropped 0 bases and J dropped 0 bases, with 15 bases sitting between them. The germline V gene encodes CDR1 KGHSH and CDR2 LQKENI. The CDR3 totals 17 residues. CDR3 amino acids: CASSPPTRERGSYEQYF. CDR3 DNA sequence: TGTGCCAGCTCACCACCTACGAGAGAGAGAGGCTCCTACGAGCAGTACTTC.

The chain couples TRBV7-2 to TRBJ1-3; 11 nucleotides line up with TRBD1. Losses at the gene ends were 5 bases for V and 2 bases for J; bases not matched to a gene: 2. Germline CDR1 SGHTA, CDR2 FQGNSA. The CDR3 length is 15 residues. CDR3 sequence reads: CASSMGQGAGNTIYF. The CDR3 DNA reads as TGTGCCAGCAGCATGGGACAGGGGGCTGGAAACACCATATATTTT.

This clone came up once. This chain joins TRBV10-3 and TRBJ2-1; 11 nucleotides align to TRBD2. With V trimmed by 4 bases and J by 5 bases, 10 bases remained unmatched. This CDR3 spans 17 amino acids. Germline V gene data show CDR1 as ENHRY and CDR2 as SYGVKD. The CDR3 here is CAISAIAGGPGDNEQFF. The DNA for the CDR3 is TGTGCCATCAGTGCGATAGCGGGAGGGCCAGGCGACAATGAGCAGTTCTTC.

The rearrangement links TRBV20-1 to TRBJ2-1, with a tentative D call TRBD2 (6 bases). The CDR3 extends over 11 amino acids. V was clipped by 2 bases and J by 16 bases, with 15 bases between them. CDR1 and CDR2 from the germline V gene are DFQATT and SNEGSKA (reference sequence). This chain's CDR3 is CSARSGRGDFF. CDR3 nucleotides: TGCAGTGCTAGAAGCGGCCGCGGGGATTTCTTC.

The chain employs TRBV19 and TRBJ1-2; D uncertain. The CDR3 is 12 residues long. Germline values: CDR1 LNHDA, CDR2 SQIVND (reference sequence). V lost 6 bases to trimming and J lost 5 bases, with 10 bases between them. Here the CDR3 reads CASSPGLYGYTF. CDR3 in DNA: TGTGCCAGTAGCCCGGGATTATATGGCTACACCTTC.

This chain connects TRBV11-3 to TRBJ2-2; D gene ambiguous. Per germline, CDR1 SGHNT and CDR2 YENEEA. The CDR3 runs 14 residues. V gave up 5 bases and J gave up 2 bases, with 9 bases separating them. Written as DNA, the CDR3 is TGTGCCAGCAGCCCCCCACAAAACACCGGGGAGCTGTTTTTT. As protein: CASSPPQNTGELFF.

The chain employs TRBV6-4 and TRBJ2-3, with TRBD2 identical over 8 bases. The germline V gene has CDR1 MRHNA and CDR2 SNTAGT. J gave up 4 bases and V 1 base, and 4 bases lay outside the gene matches. The CDR3 has 15 residues. CDR3 bases: TGTGCCAGCAGTGACTTCGGGGGGGGGCCAGATACGCAGTATTTT. Translated, it gives CASSDFGGGPDTQYF.

This rearrangement joins TRBV4-3 to TRBJ2-7; TRBD2 is a possible D gene (6 bases). This CDR3 has 14 amino acids. Trimming pared 4 bases from V and 6 bases from J, leaving 16 bases between. Germline V CDR1 and CDR2: LGHNA, YSLEER. The DNA for the CDR3 is TGCGCCAGCAGCCCCGTAGGAGGGAGTATCGAGCAGTACTTC. It specifies CASSPVGGSIEQYF.

This rearrangement joins TRBV7-9 to TRBJ1-4; the D gene is possibly TRBD1 (6 bases). Germline V gives CDR1 SEHNR, CDR2 FQNEAQ (reference sequence). This CDR3 comprises 14 residues. V lost 5 bases to trimming and J lost 5 bases, with 12 bases between them. The CDR3 DNA reads TGTGCCAGCAGCCTGGTCAGGGGAAATGAAAAACTGTTTTTT. It codes for CASSLVRGNEKLFF.

The chain combines TRBV30 with TRBJ1-4; 7 nucleotides match TRBD1. Germline trimming cut 1 base from V and 8 bases from J; bases unmatched to any gene: 4. CDR3 size: 13 residues. Germline V gene sequence: CDR1 GTSNPN, CDR2 SVGIG (reference sequence). Written as DNA, the CDR3 is TGTGCCTGGAGTGGGACAGGATCGGAAAAACTGTTTTTT. Translating gives CAWSGTGSEKLFF.

V and J are TRBV3-1 (or the pseudogene TRBV3-2) and TRBJ2-3; 7 bases match TRBD2. Trimming at V came to 4 bases and at J to 6 bases, leaving 4 bases not matched to a gene. Germline V gene sequence: CDR1 LGHDT, CDR2 YNNKEL (reference sequence). The CDR3 runs to 13 residues. The DNA for the CDR3 is TGTGCCAGCAGCCGGACTAGATACGATACGCAGTATTTT. It encodes CASSRTRYDTQYF.

The chain is built from TRBV5-6 and TRBJ1-6; a possible D gene is TRBD1 (5 bases). V lost 0 bases to trimming and J lost 9 bases, with 10 bases between them. Looked up from germline, CDR1 is SGHDT and CDR2 is YYEEEE. The CDR3 has 14 amino acids. This CDR3 is CASSLGAGGSPLHF. CDR3 coding DNA: TGTGCCAGCAGCTTGGGGGCCGGGGGTTCACCCCTCCACTTT.